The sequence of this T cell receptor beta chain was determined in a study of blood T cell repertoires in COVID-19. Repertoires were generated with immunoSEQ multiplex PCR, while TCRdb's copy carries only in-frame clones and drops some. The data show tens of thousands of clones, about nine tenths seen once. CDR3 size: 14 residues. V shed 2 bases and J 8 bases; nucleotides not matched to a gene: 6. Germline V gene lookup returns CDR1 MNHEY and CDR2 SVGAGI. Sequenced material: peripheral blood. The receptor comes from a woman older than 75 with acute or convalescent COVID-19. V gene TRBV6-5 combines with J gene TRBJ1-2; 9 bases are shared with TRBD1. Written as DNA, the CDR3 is TGTGCCAGCAGTTACAGAGGACAGGGGAAAGGCTACACCTTC. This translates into CASSYRGQGKGYTF.